This TCR beta chain is drawn from a study of cytomegalovirus exposure and HLA in healthy donors. Study-wide findings and caveats: Roughly even sequencing depth across donors was the assumption behind the presence/absence analyses. For most TCR sequences rarity was the rule, although some public TCRs occurred in many donors. A likely sequencing artifact accounted for one observed cluster of highly shared sequence variants. Cytomegalovirus-associated TCR beta chains were listed, numbering 164.

PCR amplification relied on 60 Vbeta primers (plus 13 Jbeta primers). Profiled with immunoSEQ multiplex PCR; TCRdb holds only in-frame clones, not every one. The sample consists of around 71,000 clones, around 58% of them appearing once. The CDR3 is 14 residues long. Trimming left V 1 base short and J 5 bases short, with 8 bases between. CDR1 SGHVS and CDR2 FNYEAQ come from the germline V gene. Comments on this clone: What it recognizes is unknown.

V is TRBV7-6 and J is TRBJ2-2; D not resolved. The sequence derives from a man younger than 45 in good health and CMV-seropositive. Input material: PBMCs. The CDR3 reads CASSLGAVTGELFF. The CDR3 DNA sequence: TGTGCCAGCAGCTTAGGAGCCGTAACCGGGGAGCTGTTTTTT. The whole variable domain, filled in from reference TRBV7-6 and TRBJ2-2, reads GAGVSQSPRYKVTKRGQDVALRCDPISGHVSLYWYRQALGQGPEFLTYFNYEAQQDKSGLPNDRFSAERPEGSISTLTIQRTEQRDSAMYRCASSLGAVTGELFFGEGSRLTVL.